This T cell receptor beta chain was captured by sequencing in a study of early T cells in non-severe SARS-CoV-2 infection. Study-level background: Sequencing used unsorted whole-blood bulk RNA, so chains lack pairing.

Unique molecular identifiers tagged individual cDNA molecules. A single record per CDR3 protein comes from TCRdb applying MiXCR to the 5' RACE reads. Here the sample spans 20,000 to 30,000 distinct CDR3 sequences, less than 5% being singletons. The CDR3 runs 16 residues. CDR1 and CDR2 from the germline V gene are KGHSH and LQKENI. The V end lost 0 bases, the J end lost 1 base, and 12 bases lay between the germline ends. This TCR derives from an adult who was a healthcare worker with PCR-confirmed SARS-CoV-2 infection or an uninfected control (not recorded which). J is TRBJ1-1 and V is TRBV18; weak D call: TRBD1 (5 bases). Specimen: whole blood. CDR3 nucleotides: TGTGCCAGCTCACCACCTGGGACCGCTGAGAACACTGAAGCTTTCTTT. It is translated as CASSPPGTAENTEAFF.